This TCR beta chain was captured in a study of T cells in localized non-small cell lung cancer. Turning to this clone: Its matching antigen is unknown.

Profiling relied on immunoSEQ multiplex PCR, and the TCRdb table lists in-frame clones only, not all of them. The data hold about 43,000 clones, with 91% observed a single time. Study conclusions and caveats: Heterogeneity stays possible, as sequencing covered only one tumor region. Uninvolved nearby lung showed the greatest T cell clonality, exceeding that found in tumor. When the top 100 tumor clones were examined, a median about 60 of them also appeared in the adjacent lung, which was paired and uninvolved.

Specimen: PBMCs, collected before any cancer treatment. The TCR comes from a woman aged 35 to 70 with stage II lung adenocarcinoma.

The CDR3 is CSVETGTDTQYF. CDR3 bases: TGCAGCGTTGAAACAGGTACAGATACGCAGTATTTT. The V call is TRBV29-1, the J call TRBJ2-3; a possible D gene is TRBD1 (5 bases). This CDR3 has 12 residues. The ends were cut back, 2 bases at V and 3 bases at J, with 6 bases in the middle. Germline values: CDR1 SQVTM, CDR2 ANQGSEA.